This T cell receptor (beta chain) was captured by sequencing in a study of T cell repertoires in cytomegalovirus infection. Each CDR3 protein gets one entry after TCRdb re-called the reads with MiXCR. The sample shows about half a million distinct CDR3 sequences, about 39% of them seen only once. This clonotype has just one count. Its antigen is still unknown. J gave up 7 bases and V 6 bases, and 8 bases lay outside the gene matches. The CDR3 runs to 17 residues. Sequencing used cultured PBMCs, obtained from culture after CMV antigen stimulation. The sequence was obtained from a human donor in good health (CMV status not recorded). Some clones in this sample may be carry-over from other donors' samples. V and J are TRBV12-3 or TRBV12-4 and TRBJ2-2; 16 bases fit TRBD2. CDR3 sequence (DNA): TGTGCCAGCAGGGGGGGACTAGCGGGAGGGCCAGGCGGGGAGCTGTTTTTT. As protein: CASRGGLAGGPGGELFF.